Below are 32 T cell receptor beta chains sequenced from a single sample in a study of blood T cell repertoires in COVID-19. Sequencing used immunoSEQ multiplex PCR; TCRdb keeps in-frame clones, though not all of them. The data hold roughly 440,000 clones, with 88% observed a single time. The sequencing sample was made of peripheral blood. The receptors originated from a woman in her forties or fifties with COVID-19, enrolled during active disease.

The CDR3, as DNA: TGCGCCAGCAGCCAAGAACCCAGGAGGTACTACGAGCAGTACTTC. It is translated as CASSQEPRRYYEQYF. This sequence joins TRBV4-1 and TRBJ2-7; the D gene is possibly TRBD2 (5 bases). V lost 0 bases to trimming and J lost 3 bases, with 12 bases between them. Looked up from germline, CDR1 is MGHRA and CDR2 is YSYEKL. CDR3 size: 15 residues.

This clone was found once. The chain couples TRBV10-3 to TRBJ2-6; possible D gene TRBD2, 5 bases. The CDR3 is 17 residues long. V was pared by 0 bases and J by 2 bases, with 11 bases between. Per germline, CDR1 ENHRY and CDR2 SYGVKD. CDR3 sequence: CAISESRSGAGANVLTF. CDR3 DNA sequence: TGTGCCATCAGTGAGTCGAGGTCCGGGGCTGGGGCCAACGTCCTGACTTTC.

The chain carries TRBV18 and TRBJ1-2, with 12 nucleotides matching TRBD1. Germline values: CDR1 KGHSH, CDR2 LQKENI. V lost 3 bases and J lost 5; bases outside the gene matches: 7. CDR3 length: 16 residues. Here the CDR3 DNA reads TGTGCCAGCTCACCGGGACAGGGGGCTAGTGATTATGGCTACACCTTC. Translated: CASSPGQGASDYGYTF.

The chain is built from TRBV9 and TRBJ1-6; D unresolved. Germline CDR1 reads SGDLS; CDR2 reads YYNGEE. CDR3 size: 13 residues. Trimming stripped 4 bases from V and 10 bases from J, with 12 bases between. The CDR3, as DNA: TGTGCCAGCAGCCCCGGGGAGGTCTCACCCCTCCACTTT. Translating gives CASSPGEVSPLHF.

The chain recombines TRBV28 with TRBJ2-7, with a tentative D call TRBD1 (5 bases). The CDR3 consists of 13 residues. The germline V and J ends were trimmed by 6 bases and 0 bases, with 9 bases remaining between them. The germline CDR1 and CDR2 sequences are MDHEN and SYDVKM. The CDR3 sequence: CASRGPSSYEQYF. In DNA form, the CDR3 reads TGTGCCAGCAGGGGGCCCAGCTCCTACGAGCAGTACTTC.

This sequence joins TRBV11-2 and TRBJ1-2, with D perhaps TRBD1 (5 bases). This CDR3 comprises 15 residues. The germline gives CDR1 SGHAT, CDR2 FQNNGV. V was shortened by 4 bases and J by 0 bases, with 12 bases between the two germline ends. CDR3 amino acids: CASSSLFRANYGYTF. In DNA, the CDR3 is TGTGCCAGCAGCTCCCTTTTCAGGGCTAACTATGGCTACACCTTC.

The chain joins TRBV30 to TRBJ1-4; D gene ambiguous. Trimming left V 0 bases short and J 0 bases short, with 8 bases between. The CDR3 runs 15 residues. Germline CDR1 GTSNPN, CDR2 SVGIG (reference sequence). The CDR3 here is CAWSVRVSTNEKLFF. DNA of the CDR3: TGTGCCTGGAGTGTACGGGTGTCAACTAATGAAAAACTGTTTTTT.

This clone came up many times. This chain links TRBV28 with TRBJ2-3, with TRBD1 identical over 7 bases. CDR3 length: 17 amino acids. With 4 bases clipped from V and 4 bases from J, the junction kept 14 bases outside the gene matches. Per germline, CDR1 MDHEN and CDR2 SYDVKM. CDR3 bases: TGTGCCAGCAGTTCCATTCTAGGGGGCGTTGGGGCAGATACGCAGTATTTT. Translated: CASSSILGGVGADTQYF.

This clone was recorded once. The rearrangement uses TRBV11-2 and TRBJ2-5, with D unclear. The length of the CDR3 is 13 residues. V was cut by 2 bases and J by 4 bases, with 8 bases left in between. The germline V gene has CDR1 SGHAT and CDR2 FQNNGV. The CDR3: CASSLSSRETQYF. CDR3 DNA sequence: TGTGCCAGCAGCTTATCGTCGCGAGAGACCCAGTACTTC.

The rearrangement links TRBV18 to TRBJ2-7; 7 bases are shared with TRBD1. The V segment lost 0 bases and the J segment 5 bases; nucleotides outside the gene matches: 10. The V gene's germline CDR1 is KGHSH and CDR2 LQKENI. This CDR3 is 16 amino acids long. The CDR3 DNA reads as TGTGCCAGCTCACCACCGAGTTCCCACAGGGGAGACGAGCAGTACTTC. It is translated as CASSPPSSHRGDEQYF.

The genes are TRBV10-1 and TRBJ2-2, with 11 bases lining up with TRBD2. The CDR3 consists of 17 residues. The ends lost 4 bases at V and 1 base at J; junction bases unmatched: 5. The V gene's germline CDR1 is WNHNN and CDR2 SYGVQD (reference sequence). The CDR3 loop reads CASSGGGTSGNTGELFF. The CDR3 nucleotides read TGCGCCAGCAGTGGGGGGGGGACTAGCGGGAACACCGGGGAGCTGTTTTTT.

CDR3 DNA sequence: TGTGCCAGCAGCCAAGGATCAGGGGGCGTCTACGAGCAGTACTTC. Protein product: CASSQGSGGVYEQYF. This chain connects TRBV3-1 (or the pseudogene TRBV3-2) to TRBJ2-7, with 8 positions matching TRBD1. This CDR3 has 15 residues. V gave up 1 base and J gave up 3 bases; unmatched junction bases: 5. Germline lookup yields CDR1 LGHDT and CDR2 YNNKEL (reference sequence).

The rearrangement links TRBV10-3 to TRBJ1-5; D may be TRBD1 (5 bases). The CDR3 covers 12 residues. Per the germline V gene, CDR1 is ENHRY and CDR2 is SYGVKD. The V gene lost 5 bases and the J gene lost 7 bases, with 9 bases spanning the gap. CDR3 nucleotide sequence: TGTGCCATCAGTCAGGGTGACCAGCCCCAGCATTTT. Protein: CAISQGDQPQHF.

This chain uses TRBV6-1 with TRBJ2-1, with D perhaps matching TRBD1 (5 bases). V lost 3 bases to trimming and J lost 2 bases, with 11 bases between them. CDR1 is MNHNS and CDR2 is SASEGT in the germline V gene. This CDR3 is built from 15 residues. The CDR3 region is CASSDAGLPYNEQFF. Written as DNA, the CDR3 is TGTGCCAGCAGTGATGCAGGGTTGCCCTACAATGAGCAGTTCTTC.

The CDR3 nucleotides are TGCAGCGTGGGGGGACGGTCGAACACCGGGGAGCTGTTTTTT. This gives the protein CSVGGRSNTGELFF. V usage is TRBV29-1 and J usage is TRBJ2-2; possibly TRBD2 for D (6 bases). Trimming left V 6 bases short and J 0 bases short, with 11 bases between. The CDR3 loop spans 14 amino acids. Germline V gene lookup returns CDR1 SQVTM and CDR2 ANQGSEA.

The sample holds one count of this clone. The chain carries TRBV4-1 and TRBJ1-4, with TRBD1 matching 7 bases. Germline V gene data show CDR1 as MGHRA and CDR2 as YSYEKL. The CDR3 has 15 amino acids. After removal of 4 bases from V and 1 base from J, the junction contained 3 bases not matched to a gene. This CDR3 reads CASSLTGVTNEKLFF. The CDR3 DNA reads as TGCGCCAGCAGCCTTACAGGGGTAACTAATGAAAAACTGTTTTTT.

The V and J genes are TRBV2 and TRBJ1-2; D remains unclear. This CDR3 comprises 15 residues. Germline CDR1 is SNHLY and CDR2 is FYNNEI. V dropped 1 base and J dropped 2 bases, with 11 bases sitting between them. CDR3 in DNA: TGTGCCAGCAGTGAAGTCTTCATCGCGAACTATGGCTACACCTTC. Its translation: CASSEVFIANYGYTF.

The chain links TRBV13 to TRBJ1-1, with D tentatively TRBD1 (5 bases). The CDR3 extends over 15 amino acids. Germline lookup yields CDR1 PRHDT and CDR2 FYEKMQ (reference sequence). V lost 1 base, J lost 3 bases, and 12 bases lay in between. In nucleotides, the CDR3 is TGTGCCAGCAGCTTAGCTGGGGGGATGGACACTGAAGCTTTCTTT. This translates into CASSLAGGMDTEAFF.

The chain combines TRBV10-3 with TRBJ1-1; the D is unclear. The CDR3 consists of 13 residues. V lost 2 bases to trimming and J lost 4 bases, with 8 bases between them. Germline V gives CDR1 ENHRY, CDR2 SYGVKD. CDR3 sequence reads: CAISEGAGTEAFF. CDR3 in DNA: TGTGCCATCAGTGAGGGAGCGGGCACTGAAGCTTTCTTT.

This clone was detected ten times or more. The V and J genes are TRBV6-5 and TRBJ1-1, with D possibly TRBD1 on 5 matching bases. V was shortened by 8 bases and J by 5 bases, with 15 bases between the two germline ends. The CDR3 consists of 13 residues. CDR1 and CDR2 from the germline V gene are MNHEY and SVGAGI. CDR3 bases: TGTGCCAGCCAGCGGGACGGTACGACTGAAGCTTTCTTT. Amino acid sequence: CASQRDGTTEAFF.

This rearrangement joins TRBV19 to TRBJ1-4, with a tentative D call TRBD1 (6 bases). The CDR3 is 14 residues long. CDR1 LNHDA and CDR2 SQIVND come from the germline V gene (reference sequence). V shed 4 bases and J shed 5 bases, with 11 bases lying between them. This CDR3 is CASSTDSQNEKLFF. The DNA for the CDR3 is TGTGCCAGTAGTACGGACAGTCAGAATGAAAAACTGTTTTTT.

This clone occurred once. The rearrangement links TRBV6-5 to TRBJ1-5; D possibly corresponds to TRBD1 (5 bases). This CDR3 comprises 15 residues. Germline lookup yields CDR1 MNHEY and CDR2 SVGAGI. V dropped 10 bases and J dropped 2 bases, with 18 bases sitting between them. CDR3 in amino acids: CATYGRRAGNQPQHF. The CDR3 DNA reads TGTGCCACCTACGGACGCAGGGCGGGCAATCAGCCCCAGCATTTT.

This chain joins TRBV9 and TRBJ1-2; TRBD1 aligns across 10 bases. After removal of 4 bases from V and 3 bases from J, the junction contained 30 bases not matched to a gene. The germline CDR1 and CDR2 sequences are SGDLS and YYNGEE. The CDR3 has 23 amino acids. For the CDR3, the DNA is TGTGCCAGCAGCCTCCCCGGGGGACCGGGACAGGGGATACCTAGCACCTGGGACTATGGCTACACCTTC. Amino acids: CASSLPGGPGQGIPSTWDYGYTF.

The chain carries TRBV24-1 and TRBJ2-5; TRBD1 might be the D (5 bases). The CDR3 runs 13 residues. V gave up 4 bases and J gave up 7 bases, with 12 bases separating them. In germline, CDR1 is KGHDR, CDR2 SFDVKD. The DNA of the CDR3 is TGTGCCACCAGTGACCCAGGCAGGGTGACCCAGTACTTC. Encoded protein: CATSDPGRVTQYF.

This clone was seen only a few times. The rearrangement links TRBV4-1 to TRBJ2-7, with D tentatively TRBD2 (7 bases). The germline gives CDR1 MGHRA, CDR2 YSYEKL. The CDR3 is 13 amino acids. The V end lost 3 bases, the J end lost 4 bases, and 10 bases lay between the germline ends. Written as DNA, the CDR3 is TGCGCCAGCAGCCAGGGAGGGGGGTACGAGCAGTACTTC. Translated, it gives CASSQGGGYEQYF.

This clone was counted a single time. The V call is TRBV7-9, the J call TRBJ1-2, with a possible D match to TRBD1 (5 bases). V dropped 2 bases and J dropped 2 bases, with 12 bases sitting between them. The CDR3 totals 15 residues. In germline, CDR1 is SEHNR, CDR2 FQNEAQ (reference sequence). The CDR3 loop is CASSLPDSLNYGYTF. The CDR3 DNA reads as TGTGCCAGCAGCTTACCAGACAGCCTCAACTATGGCTACACCTTC. The whole variable domain, remainder taken from reference TRBV7-9 and TRBJ1-2, is DTGVSQNPRHKITKRGQNVTFRCDPISEHNRLYWYRQTLGQGPEFLTYFQNEAQLEKSRLLSDRFSAERPKGSFSTLEIQRTEQGDSAMYLCASSLPDSLNYGYTFGSGTRLTVV.

V and J are TRBV6-5 and TRBJ1-5, with D uncertain. Between the trimmed V and J ends, which lost 2 bases and 7 bases, there was a span of 9 bases. The germline V gene encodes CDR1 MNHEY and CDR2 SVGAGI. This CDR3 comprises 13 residues. CDR3: CASSYVPGQPQHF. Written as DNA, the CDR3 is TGTGCCAGCAGTTACGTCCCCGGGCAGCCCCAGCATTTT.

Worth noting for this clone: One end of the junction fails to match germline, which may point to a read error. This rearrangement joins TRBV27 to TRBJ1-1, with D maybe TRBD1 (5 bases). Germline values: CDR1 MNHEY, CDR2 SMNVEV (reference sequence). The CDR3 spans 13 residues. For the CDR3, the DNA is TGTGCCACCAGTAGCGGGGCCACTTTCGAAGCTTTCTTT. Its protein is CATSSGATFEAFF.

This rearrangement joins TRBV11-1 to TRBJ1-1; D is uncertain. This CDR3 comprises 14 residues. The germline CDR1 and CDR2 sequences are SGHAT and FQDESV (reference sequence). V lost 3 bases and J lost 4, with 12 bases in between. CDR3 amino acids: CASSLGRSGTEAFF. The CDR3 DNA sequence: TGTGCCAGCAGCTTGGGCCGTTCTGGCACTGAAGCTTTCTTT. The variable domain in full, completed from reference TRBV11-1 and TRBJ1-1, reads EAEVAQSPRYKITEKSQAVAFWCDPISGHATLYWYRQILGQGPELLVQFQDESVVDDSQLPKDRFSAERLKGVDSTLKIQPAELGDSAMYLCASSLGRSGTEAFFGQGTRLTVV.

The V call is TRBV6-5, the J call TRBJ1-5, with 10 nucleotides matching TRBD1. The germline CDR1 and CDR2 sequences are MNHEY and SVGAGI. The CDR3 consists of 15 residues. V lost 6 bases to trimming and J lost 9 bases; unmatched junction nucleotides: 11. CDR3 protein: CASREDRGGIRPQHF. In DNA, the CDR3 is TGTGCCAGCAGAGAGGACAGGGGGGGTATCCGGCCCCAGCATTTT.

This chain joins TRBV30 and TRBJ1-3; 7 bases agree with TRBD1. The CDR3 totals 13 residues. V lost 6 bases to trimming and J lost 5 bases; unmatched junction nucleotides: 7. Germline V CDR1 and CDR2: GTSNPN, SVGIG (reference sequence). The CDR3 nucleotides are TGTGCCTGTTCACAGGGGACGAGAAACACCATATATTTT. This gives the protein CACSQGTRNTIYF.

The chain couples TRBV27 to TRBJ2-1; 12 bases fit TRBD1. The germline gives CDR1 MNHEY, CDR2 SMNVEV (reference sequence). V lost 1 base, J lost 9 bases, and 4 bases stayed unmatched. CDR3 length: 15 amino acids. The CDR3 sequence is CASSLWGTGGGEQFF. For the CDR3, the DNA is TGTGCCAGCAGTTTATGGGGGACAGGGGGCGGTGAGCAGTTCTTC.